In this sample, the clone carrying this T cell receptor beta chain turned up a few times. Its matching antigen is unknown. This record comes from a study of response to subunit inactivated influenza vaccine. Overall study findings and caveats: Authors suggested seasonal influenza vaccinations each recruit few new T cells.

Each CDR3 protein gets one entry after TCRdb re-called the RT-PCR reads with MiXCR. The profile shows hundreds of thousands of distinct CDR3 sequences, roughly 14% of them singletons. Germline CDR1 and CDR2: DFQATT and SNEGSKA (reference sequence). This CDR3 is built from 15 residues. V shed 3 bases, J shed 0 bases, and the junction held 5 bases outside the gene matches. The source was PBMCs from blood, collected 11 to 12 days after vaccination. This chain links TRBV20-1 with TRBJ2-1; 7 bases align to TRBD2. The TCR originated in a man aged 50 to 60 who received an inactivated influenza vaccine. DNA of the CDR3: TGCAGTGCTAGTAGCGGGCCAAGCTCCTACAATGAGCAGTTCTTC. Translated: CSASSGPSSYNEQFF.